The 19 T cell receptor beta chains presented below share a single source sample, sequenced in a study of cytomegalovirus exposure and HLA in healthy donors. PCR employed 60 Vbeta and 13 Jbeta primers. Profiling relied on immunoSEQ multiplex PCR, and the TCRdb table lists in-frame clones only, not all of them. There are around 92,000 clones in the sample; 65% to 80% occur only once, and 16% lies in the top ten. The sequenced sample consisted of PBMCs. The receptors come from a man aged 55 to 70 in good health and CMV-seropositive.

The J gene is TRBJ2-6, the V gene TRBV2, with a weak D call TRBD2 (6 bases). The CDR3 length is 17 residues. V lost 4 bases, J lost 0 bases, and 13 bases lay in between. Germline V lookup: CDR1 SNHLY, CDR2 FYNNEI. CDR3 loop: CASSALASGSGANVLTF. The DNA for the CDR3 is TGTGCCAGCAGTGCTCTAGCGTCAGGCTCTGGGGCCAACGTCCTGACTTTC.

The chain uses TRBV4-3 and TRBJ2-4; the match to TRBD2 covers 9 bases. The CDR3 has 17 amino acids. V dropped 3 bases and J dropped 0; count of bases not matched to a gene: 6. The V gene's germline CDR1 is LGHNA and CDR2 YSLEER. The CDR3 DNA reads TGCGCCAGCAGCCAGGAACTAGCGGGTCAAGCCAAAAACATTCAGTACTTC. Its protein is CASSQELAGQAKNIQYF.

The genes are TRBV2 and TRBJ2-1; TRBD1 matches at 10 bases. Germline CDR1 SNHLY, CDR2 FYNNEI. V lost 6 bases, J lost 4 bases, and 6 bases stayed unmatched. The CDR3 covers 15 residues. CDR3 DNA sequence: TGTGCCAGCAGAGCCGGGACAGGGGCTTACAATGAGCAGTTCTTC. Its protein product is CASRAGTGAYNEQFF.

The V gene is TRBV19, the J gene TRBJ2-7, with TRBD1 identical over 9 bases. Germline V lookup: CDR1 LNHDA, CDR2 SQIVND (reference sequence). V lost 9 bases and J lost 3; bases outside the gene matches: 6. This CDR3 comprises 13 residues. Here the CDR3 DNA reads TGTGCCAGCCGGGACAGGGCGGGCTACGAGCAGTACTTC. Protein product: CASRDRAGYEQYF.

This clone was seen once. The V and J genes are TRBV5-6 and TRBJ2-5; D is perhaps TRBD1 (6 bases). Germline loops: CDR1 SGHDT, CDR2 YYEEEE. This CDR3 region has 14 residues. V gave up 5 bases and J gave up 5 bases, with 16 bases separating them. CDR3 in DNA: TGTGCCAGCAGGGCACAGGGCCTCGGTGAGACCCAGTACTTC. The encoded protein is CASRAQGLGETQYF.

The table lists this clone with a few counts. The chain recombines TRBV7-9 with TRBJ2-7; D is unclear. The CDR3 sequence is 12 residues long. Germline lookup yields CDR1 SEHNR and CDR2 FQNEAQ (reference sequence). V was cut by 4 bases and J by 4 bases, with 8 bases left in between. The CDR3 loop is CASSSSSYEQYF. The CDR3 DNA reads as TGTGCCAGCAGCTCTTCTAGTTACGAGCAGTACTTC. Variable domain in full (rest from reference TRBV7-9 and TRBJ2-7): DTGVSQNPRHKITKRGQNVTFRCDPISEHNRLYWYRQTLGQGPEFLTYFQNEAQLEKSRLLSDRFSAERPKGSFSTLEIQRTEQGDSAMYLCASSSSSYEQYFGPGTRLTVT.

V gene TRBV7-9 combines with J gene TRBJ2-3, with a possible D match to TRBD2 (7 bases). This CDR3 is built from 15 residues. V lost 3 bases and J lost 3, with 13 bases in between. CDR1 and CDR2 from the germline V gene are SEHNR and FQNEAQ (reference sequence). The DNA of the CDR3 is TGTGCCAGCAGCTTTGACGGGGGGCTGACAGATACGCAGTATTTT. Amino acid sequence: CASSFDGGLTDTQYF.

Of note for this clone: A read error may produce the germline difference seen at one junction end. CDR3 residues: CAIRGGYRANTEASF. The CDR3 nucleotides are TGTGCCATCCGTGGGGGCTACAGGGCGAACACTGAAGCTTCCTTT. This chain uses TRBV10-3 with TRBJ1-1, with D possibly TRBD1 on 6 matching bases. The CDR3 is made up of 15 amino acids. Germline-derived CDR1 and CDR2 are ENHRY and SYGVKD.

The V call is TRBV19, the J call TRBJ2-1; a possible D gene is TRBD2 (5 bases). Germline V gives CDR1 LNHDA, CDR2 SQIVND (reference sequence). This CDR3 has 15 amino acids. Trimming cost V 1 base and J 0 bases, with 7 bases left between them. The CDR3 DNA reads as TGTGCCAGTAGTATAGCGGGGAGCTCCTACAATGAGCAGTTCTTC. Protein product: CASSIAGSSYNEQFF.

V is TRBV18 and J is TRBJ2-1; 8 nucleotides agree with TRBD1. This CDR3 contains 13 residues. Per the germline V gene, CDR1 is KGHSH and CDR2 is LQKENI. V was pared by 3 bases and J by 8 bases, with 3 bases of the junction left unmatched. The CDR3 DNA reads TGTGCCAGCTCACCCGACAGGGGTCATGAGCAGTTCTTC. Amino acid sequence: CASSPDRGHEQFF.

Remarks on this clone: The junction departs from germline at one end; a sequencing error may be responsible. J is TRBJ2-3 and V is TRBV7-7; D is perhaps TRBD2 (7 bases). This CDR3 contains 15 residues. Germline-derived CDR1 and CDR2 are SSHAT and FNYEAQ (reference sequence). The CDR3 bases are TGTGCTAGCAGCTTCGGGGGGCGCGAGACAGATACGCAGTATTTT. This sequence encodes CASSFGGRETDTQYF.

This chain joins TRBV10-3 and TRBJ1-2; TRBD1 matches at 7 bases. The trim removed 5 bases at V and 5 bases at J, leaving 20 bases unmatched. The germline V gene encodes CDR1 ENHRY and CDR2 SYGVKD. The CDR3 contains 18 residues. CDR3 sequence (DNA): TGTGCCATCAGTTTCCCGGGACAGAGTCTTCCGGGACGGTATGGCTACACCTTC. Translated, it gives CAISFPGQSLPGRYGYTF.

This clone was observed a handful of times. CDR3 nucleotide sequence: TGTGCCAGCAGGAGGGACAGGGGCAATCAGCCCCAGCATTTT. Encoded protein: CASRRDRGNQPQHF. The rearrangement joins TRBV6-1 to TRBJ1-5, with 9 bases fitting TRBD1. Germline trimming cut 6 bases from V and 2 bases from J; bases unmatched to any gene: 2. CDR3 length: 14 amino acids. CDR1 is MNHNS and CDR2 is SASEGT in the germline V gene.

The CDR3 here is CASRQYYNEQFF. The CDR3 region has the DNA TGTGCCAGCAGACAGTACTACAATGAGCAGTTCTTC. The genes are TRBV11-2 and TRBJ2-1, with no clear D. The CDR3 is made up of 12 amino acids. Germline V gene data show CDR1 as SGHAT and CDR2 as FQNNGV. The V end lost 6 bases, the J end lost 3 bases, and 6 bases lay between the germline ends. The full variable domain, its missing parts supplied by reference TRBV11-2 and TRBJ2-1, is EAGVAQSPRYKIIEKRQSVAFWCNPISGHATLYWYQQILGQGPKLLIQFQNNGVVDDSQLPKDRFSAERLKGVDSTLKIQPAKLEDSAVYLCASRQYYNEQFFGPGTRLTVL.

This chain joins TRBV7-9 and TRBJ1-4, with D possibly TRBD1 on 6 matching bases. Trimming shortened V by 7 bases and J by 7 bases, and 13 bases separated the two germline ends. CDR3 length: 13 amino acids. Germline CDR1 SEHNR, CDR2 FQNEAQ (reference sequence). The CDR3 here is CASTKDSAEKLFF. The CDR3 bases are TGTGCCAGCACCAAGGACAGTGCTGAAAAACTGTTTTTT.

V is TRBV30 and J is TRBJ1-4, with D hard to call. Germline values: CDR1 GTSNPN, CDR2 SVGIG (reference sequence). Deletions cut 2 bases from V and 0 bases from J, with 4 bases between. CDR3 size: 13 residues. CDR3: CAWSLATNEKLFF. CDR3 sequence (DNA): TGTGCCTGGAGTCTAGCAACTAATGAAAAACTGTTTTTT.

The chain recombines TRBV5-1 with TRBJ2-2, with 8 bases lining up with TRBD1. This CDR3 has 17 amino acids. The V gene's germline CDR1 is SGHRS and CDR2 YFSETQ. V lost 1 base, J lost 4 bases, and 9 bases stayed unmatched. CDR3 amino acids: CASSLSGGTSGTGELFF. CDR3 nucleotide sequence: TGCGCCAGCAGCTTGTCAGGGGGCACGTCGGGCACCGGGGAGCTGTTTTTT.

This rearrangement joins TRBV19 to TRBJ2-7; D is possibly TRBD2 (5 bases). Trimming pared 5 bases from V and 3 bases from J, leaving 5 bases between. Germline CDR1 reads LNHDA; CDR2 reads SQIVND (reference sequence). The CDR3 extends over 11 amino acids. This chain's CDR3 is CASSEGYEQYF. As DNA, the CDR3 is TGTGCCAGTAGTGAGGGCTACGAGCAGTACTTC.

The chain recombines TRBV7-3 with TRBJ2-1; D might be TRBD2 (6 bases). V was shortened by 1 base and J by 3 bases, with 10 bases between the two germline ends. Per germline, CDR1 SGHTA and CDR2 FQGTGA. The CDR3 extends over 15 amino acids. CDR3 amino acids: CASSLISGLYNEQFF. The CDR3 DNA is TGTGCCAGCAGCTTAATTAGCGGACTCTACAATGAGCAGTTCTTC. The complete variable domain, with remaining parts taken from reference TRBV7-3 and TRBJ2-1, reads GAGVSQTPSNKVTEKGKYVELRCDPISGHTALYWYRQSLGQGPEFLIYFQGTGAADDSGLPNDRFFAVRPEGSVSTLKIQRTERGDSAVYLCASSLISGLYNEQFFGPGTRLTVL.